What follows is one T cell receptor (beta chain) and its context. This clonotype was seen repeatedly, ten times or more. The antigen this receptor binds is unknown. No base-level quality is on record; no much larger clone is a single base apart. V has 0 bases trimmed and J has 0 bases trimmed; junction bases matching no gene number 4. The CDR1 and CDR2 encoded by the germline V gene are SGHDN and FVKESK. Its CDR3 holds 17 amino acids, cysteine through phenylalanine. Only the CDR3 part of the read is kept: 51 bases, read in frame from the first base. The sample originates from a study of molecular identifiers for immune sequencing clone quantification (dated by TCRdb to between 2017 and 2018). Context from the whole study: In a replicate experiment, RNA from about 21,000 or 97,000 naive CD8 T cells was split into five aliquots, four of which were sequenced. This methods study benchmarked molecular-identifier clustering-based TCR repertoire sequencing (MIDCIRS) and TCR RNA copy counting, using CD8 T cells to do so.

Libraries were built with PCR. Sequenced on an Illumina HiSeq 4000. Bulk TCR libraries were prepared as previously described, using TCR primers listed in Table S5. Total RNA was purified with the Qiagen AllPrep DNA/RNA kit. Before analysis, reads from multiple sequencing runs of one library were combined. The original pipeline was this. Reads were retained only if the reads had an exact TCR constant sequence, and the retained reads were trimmed to 150 nt and grouped according to their 12-nt molecular barcodes. Reads in each barcode group were sub-clustered using a 15% Levenshtein threshold, and a quality-weighted consensus sequence was built for each RNA molecule. Non-functional sequences were discarded, and so were lower-count sequences lying one edit away from another sequence. Based on a fit of two negative binomial distributions, barcode sub-clusters having less than 20% of the maximum read count were discarded. In TCRdb, the public reads were trimmed at Q25 with fastp and aligned with MiXCR, with productive beta chains retained. Each entry is one CDR3 protein sequence, shown with its most common DNA and genes. TCRdb's processing, not the authors' own work, is the source of the V and J calls. For this sample the table gives approximately 12,000 distinct CDR3 sequences, of which roughly 15% were detected only once. The ten largest clones capture 1.5% to 2% of the sample.

Libraries of naive CD8 T cells were generated from roughly 21,000 to 960,000 sorted cells, with 10%, 30% or 50% of the purified RNA used. On a BD FACSAria II, naive CD8 T cells were FACS-sorted as CD8+CD4-CCR7+CD45RA+ and collected into RLT Plus buffer. To test detection sensitivity, Jurkat RNA equivalent to roughly nine TCR copies was spiked into samples of about 17,000-1,100,000 naive CD8 T cells. CD8 T cells were enriched using RosetteSep CD8+ T Cell Enrichment Cocktail and Ficoll-Paque, and the enriched cells then underwent ACK red cell lysis. The paper as a whole reports these results and caveats: Spiked-in Jurkat TCR RNA equivalent to a single cell was reported to be detectable even among approximately 1 million naive CD8 T cells. Identical TCR molecules sharing a barcode could cause highly expanded clone sizes to be underestimated. When barcode sub-clustering was not used, chimeric consensus sequences inflated TCR diversity, with chimeras reaching as high as 47%. In CMV-specific effector cells, over 99% of molecules were held by clones above 20 RNA copies, whereas under 1% of molecules were held by such clones in naive cells. Naive libraries contained spiked-in Jurkat TCR RNA (more than nine copies' worth), which is not part of the donor repertoire. Modeling gave about 3.2 recovered TCR RNA copies per cell versus around 10 by digital PCR, implying about 30% capture efficiency.

The source of this sequence is a human donor in good health. Some libraries in this study had Jurkat cell RNA spiked in. The sequence joins TRBV14 to TRBJ2-2; TRBD2 fits 7 bases in the junction. Sequenced: naive CD8+ T cells from blood, with Jurkat cell RNA spiked in. The cell subset or site label on this specimen signifies: FACS-sorted CD8+CD4-CCR7+CD45RA+ naive T cells. Here is the DNA: TGTGCCAGCAGCCAAGATTTCCTAGCGGCGAACACCGGGGAGCTGTTTTTT. Translated, this is CASSQDFLAANTGELFF.